The 26 T cell receptor beta chains in this list originate from one sample, sequenced in a study of blood T cell repertoires in COVID-19. The repertoire was sequenced with immunoSEQ multiplex PCR; TCRdb's copy has only in-frame clones and lacks some. This table holds under 140,000 clones, around 74% found once. The sample was peripheral blood. The receptors come from a woman aged 60 to 75 with acute or convalescent COVID-19.

This chain connects TRBV2 to TRBJ1-6; D is unresolved. The germline V and J ends were trimmed by 4 bases and 10 bases, with 14 bases remaining between them. The CDR3 has 14 residues. CDR1 and CDR2 (germline): SNHLY, FYNNEI. CDR3 residues: CASSVGRSGSPLHF. The CDR3 DNA is TGTGCCAGCAGTGTCGGGAGGTCGGGATCACCCCTCCACTTT.

The chain recombines TRBV27 with TRBJ2-2; 10 bases agree with TRBD2. This CDR3 has 16 residues. J lost 1 base, V lost 6 bases, and 5 bases had no gene match. Germline V lookup: CDR1 MNHEY, CDR2 SMNVEV (reference sequence). This chain's CDR3 is CASRRTSGVNTGELFF. The CDR3 bases are TGTGCCAGCAGGCGAACTAGCGGGGTGAACACCGGGGAGCTGTTTTTT.

The chain recombines TRBV18 with TRBJ1-1, with 7 bases fitting TRBD1. The CDR3 is 16 amino acids. Germline V CDR1 and CDR2: KGHSH, LQKENI. Trimming cost V 2 bases and J 1 base; bases outside gene matches: 7. DNA of the CDR3: TGTGCCAGCTCACCAGCGACCGGGACAGCGAACACTGAAGCTTTCTTT. This sequence encodes CASSPATGTANTEAFF.

The rearrangement joins TRBV7-2 to TRBJ2-3, with D perhaps TRBD2 (5 bases). The V gene's germline CDR1 is SGHTA and CDR2 FQGNSA. V was shortened by 2 bases and J by 0 bases, with 12 bases between the two germline ends. This CDR3 contains 16 residues. The CDR3 sequence: CASSLYGRLSTDTQYF. The DNA of the CDR3 is TGTGCCAGCAGCTTATATGGGAGATTGAGCACAGATACGCAGTATTTT.

The genes are TRBV6-1 and TRBJ1-1; D perhaps matches TRBD1 (5 bases). This CDR3 contains 15 residues. Germline assignment: CDR1 MNHNS and CDR2 SASEGT. Deletions cut 3 bases from V and 1 base from J, with 12 bases between. The CDR3 DNA reads as TGTGCCAGCAGTGACGTCTTTACAGGGAACACTGAAGCTTTCTTT. This sequence encodes CASSDVFTGNTEAFF.

V is TRBV12-3 or TRBV12-4 and J is TRBJ1-1; D unresolved. This CDR3 contains 11 residues. V lost 5 bases to trimming and J lost 11 bases, with 12 bases between them. CDR3 protein: CASSLSRAAFF. The CDR3 nucleotides are TGTGCCAGCAGTCTTTCCCGAGCGGCTTTCTTT.

The chain recombines TRBV4-2 with TRBJ1-6, with TRBD1 identical over 7 bases. Germline assignment: CDR1 LGHNA and CDR2 YNFKEQ. V shed 1 base and J 7 bases; nucleotides not matched to a gene: 4. This CDR3 is built from 15 residues. CDR3 sequence reads: CASSQGDSQNSPLHF. In nucleotides, the CDR3 is TGTGCCAGCAGCCAAGGGGACAGCCAAAATTCACCCCTCCACTTT.

V gene TRBV9 combines with J gene TRBJ1-3, with 8 bases fitting TRBD1. This CDR3 comprises 17 residues. Looked up from germline, CDR1 is SGDLS and CDR2 is YYNGEE. J lost 4 bases, V lost 3 bases, and 12 bases had no gene match. CDR3 nucleotides: TGTGCCAGCAGCGCGGGCACAGGGGGGAGTGGCGGAAACACCATATATTTT. Translated: CASSAGTGGSGGNTIYF.

This clone has more than one count but fewer than ten. The chain recombines TRBV30 with TRBJ1-1, with TRBD1 identical over 9 bases. CDR3 length: 13 residues. In germline, CDR1 is GTSNPN, CDR2 SVGIG (reference sequence). V was pared by 4 bases and J by 6 bases, with 6 bases of the junction left unmatched. CDR3 in amino acids: CAWNTGGFAEAFF. CDR3 DNA: TGTGCCTGGAATACAGGGGGCTTCGCTGAAGCTTTCTTT.

J is TRBJ2-7 and V is TRBV9, with D possibly TRBD2 on 7 matching bases. Germline V gene lookup returns CDR1 SGDLS and CDR2 YYNGEE. The V end was cut by 0 bases, the J end by 0 bases, with 13 bases between. The CDR3 is made up of 16 amino acids. CDR3 bases: TGTGCCAGCAGCGTAGGTATGGGGGGGCTCTCCTACGAGCAGTACTTC. Protein product: CASSVGMGGLSYEQYF.

The chain is built from TRBV5-5 and TRBJ1-5; weak D call: TRBD1 (6 bases). CDR3 length equals 16 residues. CDR1 SGHKS and CDR2 YYEKEE come from the germline V gene (reference sequence). The V and J ends lost 0 bases and 1 base respectively, with 11 bases between them. The CDR3 nucleotides are TGTGCCAGCAGCTTGGAGGGGGGGCTGAGCAATCAGCCCCAGCATTTT. Translated: CASSLEGGLSNQPQHF.

The gene calls are TRBV6-5 and TRBJ1-6; D may be TRBD1 (6 bases). The CDR3 is 15 residues long. Germline V CDR1 and CDR2: MNHEY, SVGAGI. The germline V and J ends were trimmed by 7 bases and 9 bases, with 19 bases remaining between them. The CDR3 sequence is CASTLSLQGFSPLHF. CDR3 coding DNA: TGTGCCAGCACCTTAAGCCTGCAGGGGTTTTCACCCCTCCACTTT.

The chain joins TRBV9 to TRBJ2-5, with TRBD2 identical over 7 bases. The CDR3 loop spans 15 amino acids. V was pared by 4 bases and J by 1 base, with 7 bases of the junction left unmatched. Germline V gene sequence: CDR1 SGDLS, CDR2 YYNGEE. Here the CDR3 DNA reads TGTGCCAGCAGCCCCCTTGGGGGGGGCCAAGAGACCCAGTACTTC. Translating it yields CASSPLGGGQETQYF.

This rearrangement joins TRBV4-1 to TRBJ1-1; TRBD1 might be the D (5 bases). The CDR3 is made up of 16 amino acids. With 1 base removed from V and 0 bases from J, the gap between germline ends came to 12 bases. Germline V CDR1 and CDR2: MGHRA, YSYEKL. The DNA of the CDR3 is TGCGCCAGCAGCCAAGCCCCCATGACAGTGAACACTGAAGCTTTCTTT. This codes for CASSQAPMTVNTEAFF.

J is TRBJ2-5 and V is TRBV19, with D possibly matching TRBD1 (5 bases). The CDR3 loop spans 14 amino acids. From germline, CDR1 is LNHDA and CDR2 SQIVND (reference sequence). Between the trimmed V and J ends, which lost 4 bases and 0 bases, there was a span of 9 bases. CDR3 loop: CASSRSGNQETQYF. The CDR3 nucleotides read TGTGCCAGTAGTAGGTCAGGGAACCAAGAGACCCAGTACTTC.

The CDR3 DNA sequence: TGTGCCAGCAGTCCCAGGACAGGGTCCCAGCATTTT. This translates into CASSPRTGSQHF. The rearrangement uses TRBV12-3 or TRBV12-4 and TRBJ1-5, with 8 bases fitting TRBD1. Unmatched junction bases numbered 5, after V lost 5 bases and J lost 11 bases. The CDR3 runs to 12 residues.

The CDR3 sequence is CASSNDRGNQPQHF. CDR3 DNA: TGTGCCAGCAGTAATGACAGGGGCAATCAGCCCCAGCATTTT. The chain carries TRBV2 and TRBJ1-5; TRBD1 matches at 7 bases. CDR3 size: 14 residues. Germline lookup yields CDR1 SNHLY and CDR2 FYNNEI. V dropped 5 bases and J dropped 2; count of bases not matched to a gene: 3.

The V and J genes are TRBV28 and TRBJ1-6, with unresolved D. The V end lost 3 bases, the J end lost 8 bases, and 11 bases lay between the germline ends. Germline values: CDR1 MDHEN, CDR2 SYDVKM. This CDR3 comprises 14 residues. As DNA, the CDR3 is TGTGCCAGCAGTTTCCCGAACCTATATTCACCCCTCCACTTT. Its protein is CASSFPNLYSPLHF.

V and J are TRBV11-2 and TRBJ1-1; D ambiguous. The CDR3 covers 12 residues. Germline V CDR1 and CDR2: SGHAT, FQNNGV. V was cut by 2 bases and J by 2 bases, with 3 bases left in between. The CDR3 DNA is TGTGCCAGCAGCTTACTTAACACTGAAGCTTTCTTT. Translated: CASSLLNTEAFF. Combining the CDR3 with reference TRBV11-2 and TRBJ1-1 gives the whole variable domain EAGVAQSPRYKIIEKRQSVAFWCNPISGHATLYWYQQILGQGPKLLIQFQNNGVVDDSQLPKDRFSAERLKGVDSTLKIQPAKLEDSAVYLCASSLLNTEAFFGQGTRLTVV.

There are a few counts of this clone. The chain has TRBV11-1 and TRBJ1-5; D gene ambiguous. This CDR3 contains 13 residues. Germline loops: CDR1 SGHAT, CDR2 FQDESV (reference sequence). The V and J ends lost 5 bases and 0 bases respectively, with 5 bases between them. CDR3: CASSINSNQPQHF. DNA of the CDR3: TGTGCCAGCAGCATTAATAGCAATCAGCCCCAGCATTTT.

This sequence joins TRBV29-1 and TRBJ1-2; TRBD1 matches at 8 bases. V shed 0 bases and J 4 bases; nucleotides not matched to a gene: 4. CDR3 length: 14 amino acids. Germline lookup yields CDR1 SQVTM and CDR2 ANQGSEA. This CDR3 reads CSVEDQGQVYGYTF. CDR3 nucleotides: TGCAGCGTTGAAGATCAGGGACAGGTCTATGGCTACACCTTC.

CDR3 coding DNA: TGCGCCAGCACTCCGGGACAGGGGCAAAACATTCAGTACTTC. It is translated as CASTPGQGQNIQYF. The V gene is TRBV5-1, the J gene TRBJ2-4; 10 bases are shared with TRBD1. With V trimmed by 6 bases and J by 5 bases, 5 bases remained unmatched. This CDR3 is 14 amino acids long. Germline V gene lookup returns CDR1 SGHRS and CDR2 YFSETQ.

The rearrangement uses TRBV30 and TRBJ1-4, with D possibly TRBD1 on 6 matching bases. The CDR3 contains 14 residues. Germline V gene sequence: CDR1 GTSNPN, CDR2 SVGIG (reference sequence). The V end was cut by 0 bases, the J end by 5 bases, with 10 bases between. CDR3 coding DNA: TGTGCCTGGAGTGTACAGGGAGAAAATGAAAAACTGTTTTTT. This codes for CAWSVQGENEKLFF.

V usage is TRBV4-1 and J usage is TRBJ2-7; 10 nucleotides align to TRBD2. This CDR3 has 16 residues. Looked up from germline, CDR1 is MGHRA and CDR2 is YSYEKL. J was trimmed by 6 bases and V by 1 base; bases with no gene match: 9. The CDR3 loop reads CASSQVLRLAGVEQYF. The CDR3 bases are TGCGCCAGCAGCCAAGTATTAAGGCTAGCGGGGGTCGAGCAGTACTTC.

The chain recombines TRBV6-5 with TRBJ2-1, with TRBD1 matching over 7 bases. V lost 7 bases, J lost 6 bases, and 12 bases stayed unmatched. The CDR3 loop spans 15 amino acids. The germline V gene encodes CDR1 MNHEY and CDR2 SVGAGI. The CDR3 DNA follows: TGTGCCAGCACCGACCCACAGGGGAGCGTCAATGAGCAGTTCTTC. Encoded protein: CASTDPQGSVNEQFF.

The J gene is TRBJ2-7, the V gene TRBV5-1; possibly TRBD2 for D (6 bases). CDR3 length equals 20 residues. Germline-derived CDR1 and CDR2 are SGHRS and YFSETQ. Between the trimmed V and J ends, which lost 5 bases and 0 bases, there was a span of 30 bases. In nucleotides, the CDR3 is TGCGCCAGCAGATCGGGGCCGGAGGGTTCGGGGCGAGGGGTCTCCTACGAGCAGTACTTC. It is translated as CASRSGPEGSGRGVSYEQYF.